Shown below are 30 T cell receptor beta chains from a single sample sequenced in a study of early T cells in non-severe SARS-CoV-2 infection. TCRdb analysed the 5' RACE reads with MiXCR anew, one entry per CDR3 protein. The sample lists some 40,000 distinct CDR3 sequences, over 4% occurring once. The sample consisted of whole blood. The origin of the receptors is an adult who was a healthcare worker with PCR-confirmed SARS-CoV-2 infection or an uninfected control (not recorded which).

This clonotype was seen repeatedly, ten times or more. The V and J genes are TRBV19 and TRBJ2-1; D gene ambiguous. Germline V lookup: CDR1 LNHDA, CDR2 SQIVND (reference sequence). Trimming shortened V by 3 bases and J by 2 bases, and 8 bases separated the two germline ends. The CDR3 spans 14 residues. The CDR3 DNA sequence: TGTGCCAGTAGTATCCGCGCCGCCTACAATGAGCAGTTCTTC. Protein: CASSIRAAYNEQFF.

This clonotype was recorded at least ten times. The chain carries TRBV28 and TRBJ2-1; the match to TRBD2 covers 8 bases. The CDR3 runs 18 residues. Trimming removed 1 base from V and 7 bases from J; junction bases left unmatched: 15. CDR1 MDHEN and CDR2 SYDVKM come from the germline V gene. The CDR3 region has the DNA TGTGCCAGCAGTTTATTCACCTCTGGGGTAGCGGGAAGAAATGAGCAGTTCTTC. As protein: CASSLFTSGVAGRNEQFF.

This clonotype appeared many times. The chain carries TRBV4-1 and TRBJ1-3; tentatively, D is TRBD1 (6 bases). The CDR3 has 16 amino acids. Trimming took 0 bases from V and 2 from J, leaving 11 bases between them. Germline-derived CDR1 and CDR2 are MGHRA and YSYEKL. CDR3 residues: CASSQDEAGAGNTIYF. The CDR3 DNA reads TGCGCCAGCAGCCAAGATGAGGCAGGGGCTGGAAACACCATATATTTT.

This clonotype appeared a few times. The J gene is TRBJ2-7, the V gene TRBV19; tentatively, D is TRBD1 (6 bases). The germline V and J ends were trimmed by 4 bases and 5 bases, with 21 bases remaining between them. This CDR3 has 16 residues. Germline V gene data show CDR1 as LNHDA and CDR2 as SQIVND (reference sequence). The CDR3 nucleotides are TGTGCCAGTAGTAGCTCCGGACAGCTCGGGCGGGACGAGCAGTACTTC. As protein: CASSSSGQLGRDEQYF.

By proportion, this clonotype is medium-sized (0.01 to 0.1%). CDR3 loop: CASSQEGPPSTDTQYF. The DNA of the CDR3 is TGCGCCAGCAGCCAAGAAGGGCCTCCTAGCACAGATACGCAGTATTTT. The chain employs TRBV4-1 and TRBJ2-3; D is undetermined. V was clipped by 0 bases and J by 0 bases, with 10 bases between them. Germline V gives CDR1 MGHRA, CDR2 YSYEKL. The CDR3 runs to 16 residues.

This clonotype came up a few times. The chain combines TRBV20-1 with TRBJ1-1; 7 bases fit TRBD1. Germline CDR1 DFQATT, CDR2 SNEGSKA (reference sequence). With V trimmed by 5 bases and J by 11 bases, 20 bases remained unmatched. The CDR3 has 15 residues. The CDR3: CSAHPSDRSAAVAFF. Here the CDR3 DNA reads TGCAGTGCTCACCCATCGGACAGGTCGGCCGCGGTGGCTTTCTTT.

In its sample, this clonotype was seen a few times. The chain is built from TRBV11-2 and TRBJ1-2, with 7 bases identical to TRBD1. The CDR3 extends over 14 amino acids. In germline, CDR1 is SGHAT, CDR2 FQNNGV. The trim removed 5 bases at V and 4 bases at J, leaving 7 bases unmatched. The CDR3 sequence: CASSRGQAAYGYTF. CDR3 sequence (DNA): TGTGCCAGCAGCCGCGGACAGGCAGCCTATGGCTACACCTTC.

V and J are TRBV20-1 and TRBJ1-1; a weak D match, TRBD1 (5 bases). V lost 3 bases to trimming and J lost 4 bases, with 12 bases between them. Per the germline V gene, CDR1 is DFQATT and CDR2 is SNEGSKA (reference sequence). The CDR3 consists of 13 residues. This CDR3 reads CSASGVGGTEAFF. CDR3 nucleotide sequence: TGCAGTGCTAGTGGGGTTGGGGGCACTGAAGCTTTCTTT.

Concerning this clonotype itself: A single base separates this from a much larger clone, so it may be a read error. DNA for the CDR3: TGTGCCAGCAGTGGAAGGACTAGCGGGAAGACCCAGTACTTC. It codes for CASSGRTSGKTQYF. The chain employs TRBV6-1 and TRBJ2-5; 12 bases line up with TRBD2. This CDR3 contains 14 residues. J was trimmed by 6 bases and V by 4 bases; bases with no gene match: 3. Per the germline V gene, CDR1 is MNHNS and CDR2 is SASEGT.

Ten or more counts support this clonotype. The rearrangement joins TRBV4-1 to TRBJ2-3; D uncertain. The CDR3 has 12 residues. The V gene lost 3 bases and the J gene lost 5 bases, with 6 bases spanning the gap. Germline V gene sequence: CDR1 MGHRA, CDR2 YSYEKL. The CDR3 reads CASSHQGDTQYF. The CDR3, as DNA: TGCGCCAGCAGCCACCAAGGAGATACGCAGTATTTT.

This clonotype was seen only a few times. The chain uses TRBV20-1 and TRBJ1-4; 7 bases match TRBD1. CDR3 length: 13 amino acids. V lost 3 bases, J lost 7 bases, and 5 bases stayed unmatched. Germline values: CDR1 DFQATT, CDR2 SNEGSKA (reference sequence). This CDR3 reads CSARTGYGEKLFF. DNA for the CDR3: TGCAGTGCTAGGACAGGGTATGGTGAAAAACTGTTTTTT.

Notes on this clonotype: Just one base apart from a much larger clone, this may be a read error. The V gene is TRBV7-8, the J gene TRBJ2-3; D possibly corresponds to TRBD2 (5 bases). The CDR3 contains 16 residues. CDR1 is SGHVS and CDR2 is FQNEAQ in the germline V gene. The CDR3 sequence: CTSSLVPERSTDTQYF. For the CDR3, the DNA is TGTACCAGCAGCTTAGTCCCCGAGCGGAGCACAGATACGCAGTATTTT.

This clonotype was observed many times. This chain links TRBV7-2 with TRBJ2-1; 7 nucleotides match TRBD1. The V gene's germline CDR1 is SGHTA and CDR2 FQGNSA. The trim removed 3 bases at V and 2 bases at J, leaving 4 bases unmatched. The CDR3 spans 15 residues. The CDR3 nucleotides read TGTGCCAGCAGCTTGGACAGGTCTACCTACAATGAGCAGTTCTTC. It encodes CASSLDRSTYNEQFF.

Ten or more counts support this clonotype. The chain is built from TRBV30 and TRBJ1-5; D perhaps matches TRBD1 (6 bases). V was clipped by 3 bases and J by 4 bases, with 13 bases between them. The CDR3 sequence is 14 residues long. The germline V gene encodes CDR1 GTSNPN and CDR2 SVGIG (reference sequence). The CDR3 region has the DNA TGTGCCTGGAGCCCCGGGACACGAAATCAGCCCCAGCATTTT. It specifies CAWSPGTRNQPQHF.

The chain is built from TRBV11-2 and TRBJ1-4; D may be TRBD1 (6 bases). The V gene lost 3 bases and the J gene lost 8 bases, with 19 bases spanning the gap. This CDR3 is 16 amino acids long. Germline V gene sequence: CDR1 SGHAT, CDR2 FQNNGV. The CDR3 sequence: CASSFPLGQSTEKLFF. Here the CDR3 DNA reads TGTGCCAGCAGCTTCCCTCTCGGACAGTCTACAGAAAAACTGTTTTTT.

This clonotype was seen repeatedly, ten times or more. The rearrangement uses TRBV11-1 and TRBJ2-5; TRBD2 agrees at 13 bases. This CDR3 comprises 19 residues. Germline lookup yields CDR1 SGHAT and CDR2 FQDESV (reference sequence). The J segment lost 1 base and the V segment lost 4 bases, leaving 12 bases of the junction unmatched. The CDR3 region has the DNA TGTGCCAGCAGCTGGGGGACTAGCGGGGTCCCGCGATGCCAAGAGACCCAGTACTTC. It specifies CASSWGTSGVPRCQETQYF.

This clonotype was seen ten or more times. The V and J genes are TRBV12-3 or TRBV12-4 and TRBJ1-3; D call uncertain. V lost 6 bases, J lost 2 bases, and 5 bases lay in between. The CDR3 contains 12 residues. CDR3 bases: TGTGCCAGCAGCCCCACTGGAAACACCATATATTTT. Encoded protein: CASSPTGNTIYF.

In its sample, this clonotype was seen many times. The rearrangement links TRBV3-1 to TRBJ2-7; D call uncertain. The CDR3 runs to 13 residues. Germline assignment: CDR1 LGHDT and CDR2 YNNKEL (reference sequence). Trimming cost V 2 bases and J 2 bases, with 7 bases left between them. The CDR3 sequence is CASSQFGAYEQYF. For the CDR3, the DNA is TGTGCCAGCAGCCAATTTGGGGCCTACGAGCAGTACTTC.

This clonotype was counted ten times or more. The chain couples TRBV7-9 to TRBJ2-2, with 10 bases matching TRBD1. Germline V gene lookup returns CDR1 SEHNR and CDR2 FQNEAQ (reference sequence). The CDR3 sequence is 14 residues long. Losses at the gene ends were 4 bases for V and 7 bases for J; bases not matched to a gene: 3. CDR3 nucleotide sequence: TGTGCCAGCAGCTACCGGGACAGGGGCGGGGAGCTGTTTTTT. As protein: CASSYRDRGGELFF.

The chain couples TRBV28 to TRBJ1-6; no clear D. The V end lost 8 bases, the J end lost 7 bases, and 9 bases lay between the germline ends. Per the germline V gene, CDR1 is MDHEN and CDR2 is SYDVKM. There are 12 residues in the CDR3. DNA for the CDR3: TGTGCCAGCCGCGGCGGGAATTCACCCCTCCACTTT. This translates into CASRGGNSPLHF.

This clonotype has at least ten counts. The chain recombines TRBV30 with TRBJ1-2, with a weak D call TRBD1 (6 bases). CDR1 is GTSNPN and CDR2 is SVGIG in the germline V gene (reference sequence). The CDR3 runs to 13 residues. V lost 1 base and J lost 6, with 12 bases in between. The CDR3 nucleotides read TGTGCCTGGAGTGCGGGGGAGGGGGATGGCTACACCTTC. As protein: CAWSAGEGDGYTF.

This clonotype was detected only a few times. The chain links TRBV9 to TRBJ2-1; TRBD2 matches 10 bases. Germline V lookup: CDR1 SGDLS, CDR2 YYNGEE. After removal of 0 bases from V and 9 bases from J, the junction contained 9 bases not matched to a gene. The CDR3 consists of 16 residues. DNA of the CDR3: TGTGCCAGCAGCGTAGATCTAGCGGGAGCGCGATCTGAGCAGTTCTTC. Translation gives CASSVDLAGARSEQFF.

This clonotype came up many times. CDR3 residues: CASSMDPGGGNQPQHF. In nucleotides, the CDR3 is TGTGCCAGTAGTATGGATCCAGGGGGAGGCAATCAGCCCCAGCATTTT. This chain uses TRBV19 with TRBJ1-5; the match to TRBD1 covers 7 bases. In germline, CDR1 is LNHDA, CDR2 SQIVND (reference sequence). This CDR3 comprises 16 residues. The ends lost 3 bases at V and 2 bases at J; junction bases unmatched: 7.

This clonotype was seen ten or more times. The chain is built from TRBV10-1 and TRBJ2-3, with TRBD2 identical over 8 bases. The CDR3 contains 18 residues. V shed 7 bases and J 2 bases; nucleotides not matched to a gene: 17. Germline lookup yields CDR1 WNHNN and CDR2 SYGVQD (reference sequence). The CDR3 DNA is TGCGCCAGCAATGGAGGTAGCGGGACTCCTGTCCTCACAGATACGCAGTATTTT. This gives the protein CASNGGSGTPVLTDTQYF.

This clonotype was counted many times. V gene TRBV15 combines with J gene TRBJ2-3; TRBD1 is a possible D gene (6 bases). V was cut by 4 bases and J by 2 bases, with 13 bases left in between. In germline, CDR1 is LNHNV, CDR2 YYDKDF (reference sequence). The CDR3 is 15 residues long. CDR3 in DNA: TGTGCCACCAGCATCCAATACAGGGACACAGATACGCAGTATTTT. Translating gives CATSIQYRDTDTQYF. Looking up the rest from reference TRBV15 and TRBJ2-3 gives the full variable domain: DAMVIQNPRYQVTQFGKPVTLSCSQTLNHNVMYWYQQKSSQAPKLLFHYYDKDFNNEADTPDNFQSRRPNTSFCFLDIRSPGLGDTAMYLCATSIQYRDTDTQYFGPGTRLTVL.

This clonotype was counted between two and nine times. The chain couples TRBV18 to TRBJ1-5; unclear D gene. The V end lost 4 bases, the J end lost 4 bases, and 8 bases lay between the germline ends. The CDR3 has 13 residues. Per the germline V gene, CDR1 is KGHSH and CDR2 is LQKENI. CDR3 in amino acids: CASSRGVNQPQHF. The CDR3, as DNA: TGTGCCAGCTCACGGGGTGTGAATCAGCCCCAGCATTTT.

This clonotype came up many times. The chain has TRBV6-6 and TRBJ2-1; TRBD2 is a possible D gene (6 bases). The V and J ends lost 7 bases and 0 bases respectively, with 13 bases between them. The CDR3 contains 15 residues. Per germline, CDR1 MNHNY and CDR2 SVGAGI (reference sequence). CDR3 amino acids: CASITRGSSYNEQFF. The CDR3 nucleotides read TGTGCCAGCATTACCCGGGGGAGCTCCTACAATGAGCAGTTCTTC.

Ten or more counts support this clonotype. V is TRBV29-1 and J is TRBJ2-7; 9 bases fit TRBD1. Germline values: CDR1 SQVTM, CDR2 ANQGSEA. Trimming at V came to 5 bases and at J to 7 bases, leaving 9 bases not matched to a gene. CDR3 length equals 13 residues. The CDR3 here is CSVTGTGRKEQYF. In DNA form, the CDR3 reads TGCAGCGTTACTGGGACAGGGCGTAAGGAGCAGTACTTC.

Many counts were recorded for this clonotype. V is TRBV10-3 and J is TRBJ2-3, with TRBD2 matching over 7 bases. This CDR3 region has 13 residues. Per germline, CDR1 ENHRY and CDR2 SYGVKD. Losses at the gene ends were 8 bases for V and 3 bases for J; bases not matched to a gene: 5. CDR3 in amino acids: CAIGLAETDTQYF. CDR3 coding DNA: TGTGCCATCGGGCTAGCGGAAACAGATACGCAGTATTTT.

The rearrangement uses TRBV28 and TRBJ2-1, with TRBD1 matching over 8 bases. V dropped 1 base and J dropped 6; count of bases not matched to a gene: 5. The CDR3 consists of 15 residues. Germline V CDR1 and CDR2: MDHEN, SYDVKM. The CDR3 DNA reads TGTGCCAGCAGTTTATCTGGACAGGGCTTCAATGAGCAGTTCTTC. It encodes CASSLSGQGFNEQFF.